Each of the 7 T cell receptor beta chains below was sequenced from the same sample in a study of long-term antiretroviral therapy in people with HIV. immunoSEQ v3.0 was run at survey level. The table came from immunoSEQ multiplex PCR; TCRdb's copy has only in-frame clones and leaves some out. This sample has around 7,000 clones, with about four fifths found just once. The specimen comprised unsorted PBMCs, sampled approximately eleven months before starting antiretroviral therapy. These receptors originate from a man in his forties or fifties with HIV.

This clone was detected only once. The V and J genes are TRBV30 and TRBJ2-2; D may be TRBD2 (6 bases). Germline loops: CDR1 GTSNPN, CDR2 SVGIG (reference sequence). V was clipped by 1 base and J by 0 bases, with 18 bases between them. This CDR3 region has 18 residues. CDR3 region: CAWSEDVGRTTNTGELFF. In nucleotides, the CDR3 is TGTGCCTGGAGTGAGGATGTAGGGAGGACAACGAACACCGGGGAGCTGTTTTTT.

This chain connects TRBV5-6 to TRBJ1-4; D remains unclear. Trimming cost V 0 bases and J 7 bases, with 13 bases left between them. CDR1 SGHDT and CDR2 YYEEEE come from the germline V gene. This CDR3 has 15 residues. The CDR3 coding sequence is TGTGCCAGCAGCTTGGTCCGCTCCAGACCTGAAAAACTGTTTTTT. Translation gives CASSLVRSRPEKLFF.

The genes are TRBV7-9 and TRBJ1-1; no definite D call. The CDR3 runs 14 residues. The germline V gene encodes CDR1 SEHNR and CDR2 FQNEAQ (reference sequence). The V gene lost 5 bases and the J gene lost 1 base, with 11 bases spanning the gap. The CDR3 spells CASSLRTGNTEAFF. For the CDR3, the DNA is TGTGCCAGCAGCCTAAGGACCGGGAACACTGAAGCTTTCTTT.

By sample share, this clone is large. The genes are TRBV5-1 and TRBJ2-7; 15 nucleotides agree with TRBD2. CDR1 is SGHRS, CDR2 YFSETQ, per germline. This CDR3 is 14 amino acids long. The J segment lost 5 bases and the V segment lost 3 bases, leaving 0 bases of the junction unmatched. The CDR3 DNA reads TGCGCCAGCAGCTGGACTAGCGGGGGGGACGAGCAGTACTTC. It codes for CASSWTSGGDEQYF. The full variable domain, with the rest looked up from reference TRBV5-1 and TRBJ2-7, is KAGVTQTPRYLIKTRGQQVTLSCSPISGHRSVSWYQQTPGQGLQFLFEYFSETQRNKGNFPGRFSGRQFSNSRSEMNVSTLELGDSALYLCASSWTSGGDEQYFGPGTRLTVT.

The chain couples TRBV18 to TRBJ1-5; 9 bases agree with TRBD1. The V segment lost 8 bases and the J segment 4 bases; nucleotides outside the gene matches: 9. This CDR3 is built from 15 residues. Germline assignment: CDR1 KGHSH and CDR2 LQKENI. In DNA, the CDR3 is TGTGCCAGCCACATTTCCGGGACAGGGAATCAGCCCCAGCATTTT. Amino acid sequence: CASHISGTGNQPQHF. The full variable domain, with the rest looked up from reference TRBV18 and TRBJ1-5, is NAGVMQNPRHLVRRRGQEARLRCSPMKGHSHVYWYRQLPEEGLKFMVYLQKENIIDESGMPKERFSAEFPKEGPSILRIQQVVRGDSAAYFCASHISGTGNQPQHFGDGTRLSIL.

The chain couples TRBV4-1 to TRBJ1-6; D may be TRBD1 (5 bases). Germline V CDR1 and CDR2: MGHRA, YSYEKL. The CDR3 has 15 amino acids. Deletions cut 2 bases from V and 10 bases from J, with 15 bases between. CDR3: CASSQKATGDSPLHF. The DNA for the CDR3 is TGCGCCAGCAGCCAAAAAGCTACCGGGGACTCACCCCTCCACTTT.

This clone has a handful of counts. The chain couples TRBV9 to TRBJ2-2, with no clear D. CDR3 length equals 15 residues. Germline values: CDR1 SGDLS, CDR2 YYNGEE. V lost 3 bases and J lost 0, with 9 bases in between. In DNA, the CDR3 is TGTGCCAGCAGCGAGACACTCCCGAACACCGGGGAGCTGTTTTTT. It is translated as CASSETLPNTGELFF.